A single sample gave rise to the 17 T cell receptor beta chains below, sequenced in a study of CD8 T cells in ankylosing spondylitis. TCRdb ran MiXCR on the 5' RACE reads and lists one entry per CDR3 protein. This sample has a few hundred thousand distinct CDR3 sequences, with less than 25% found just once. Sequences were obtained from blood, either unsorted or a sorted T cell fraction (not recorded which). Receptors were obtained from a female donor with ankylosing spondylitis or in good health (not recorded which).

The chain links TRBV9 to TRBJ2-1, with D uncertain. The V end lost 0 bases, the J end lost 5 bases, and 6 bases lay between the germline ends. CDR1 is SGDLS, CDR2 YYNGEE, per germline. The CDR3 covers 13 residues. The CDR3 nucleotides read TGTGCCAGCAGCGTAGCGGCTGACAATGAGCAGTTCTTC. It specifies CASSVAADNEQFF. The complete variable domain, with remaining parts taken from reference TRBV9 and TRBJ2-1, reads DSGVTQTPKHLITATGQRVTLRCSPRSGDLSVYWYQQSLDQGLQFLIQYYNGEERAKGNILERFSAQQFPDLHSELNLSSLELGDSALYFCASSVAADNEQFFGPGTRLTVL.

This clonotype appeared a few times. The chain recombines TRBV20-1 with TRBJ1-1, with TRBD1 matching over 8 bases. The CDR3 loop spans 17 amino acids. Germline V CDR1 and CDR2: DFQATT, SNEGSKA (reference sequence). J was trimmed by 0 bases and V by 0 bases; bases with no gene match: 9. The CDR3 protein is CSARDRRTGRVNTEAFF. CDR3 sequence (DNA): TGCAGTGCTAGAGATAGAAGGACAGGGCGCGTGAACACTGAAGCTTTCTTT.

The CDR3 reads CAISAARKGDSPLHF. The CDR3 bases are TGTGCCATCAGTGCAGCCCGCAAGGGGGATTCACCCCTCCACTTT. The V call is TRBV10-3, the J call TRBJ1-6; possibly TRBD1 for D (6 bases). V was cut by 4 bases and J by 8 bases, with 15 bases left in between. CDR1 and CDR2 (germline): ENHRY, SYGVKD. This CDR3 region has 15 residues.

Only a few counts were recorded for this clonotype. This chain uses TRBV28 with TRBJ1-2; D unresolved. This CDR3 is 13 amino acids long. V was shortened by 11 bases and J by 8 bases, with 21 bases between the two germline ends. Germline V gene sequence: CDR1 MDHEN, CDR2 SYDVKM. Written as DNA, the CDR3 is TGTGCCTGCTCCGCCACGGCCGTAGGGGGCTACACCTTC. It encodes CACSATAVGGYTF.

This clonotype was detected many times. The rearrangement uses TRBV6-1 and TRBJ2-3; D unresolved. V gave up 7 bases and J gave up 1 base, with 12 bases separating them. CDR1 is MNHNS, CDR2 SASEGT, per germline. The CDR3 totals 14 residues. Here the CDR3 DNA reads TGTGCCAGCACTCCGCTCACCCGCACAGATACGCAGTATTTT. Translation: CASTPLTRTDTQYF.

Only a few counts were recorded for this clonotype. J is TRBJ2-1 and V is TRBV18; TRBD2 matches 13 bases. This CDR3 spans 19 amino acids. The germline gives CDR1 KGHSH, CDR2 LQKENI. After removal of 3 bases from V and 8 bases from J, the junction contained 16 bases not matched to a gene. CDR3 residues: CASSPLIGLAGAPLDEQFF. CDR3 DNA: TGTGCCAGCTCACCCCTCATAGGACTAGCGGGAGCGCCATTGGATGAGCAGTTCTTC.

This clonotype has just a few counts. The chain combines TRBV12-3 or TRBV12-4 with TRBJ2-2, with TRBD2 matching 8 bases. The CDR3 is made up of 14 amino acids. Germline trimming cut 7 bases from V and 4 bases from J; bases unmatched to any gene: 5. The CDR3: CASTLAGLTGELFF. The CDR3 DNA follows: TGTGCCAGCACCTTAGCGGGACTCACCGGGGAGCTGTTTTTT.

This sequence joins TRBV27 and TRBJ2-7; 7 bases line up with TRBD2. Per germline, CDR1 MNHEY and CDR2 SMNVEV (reference sequence). There are 16 residues in the CDR3. Germline trimming cut 5 bases from V and 4 bases from J; bases unmatched to any gene: 14. The CDR3 region has the DNA TGTGCCAGCAGTCCTATCCTCCGGGGCGGGGGATACGAGCAGTACTTC. This translates into CASSPILRGGGYEQYF.

This clonotype appeared a few times. The CDR3 reads CSAESGTGVSGELFF. As DNA, the CDR3 is TGCAGTGCAGAATCCGGGACAGGGGTCTCCGGGGAGCTGTTTTTT. This chain connects TRBV20-1 to TRBJ2-2; 10 nucleotides match TRBD1. This CDR3 is built from 15 residues. Germline V gene lookup returns CDR1 DFQATT and CDR2 SNEGSKA (reference sequence). The ends lost 6 bases at V and 6 bases at J; junction bases unmatched: 10.

The sample holds a few counts of this clonotype. The chain carries TRBV11-1 and TRBJ2-1, with 7 bases matching TRBD1. CDR3 size: 14 residues. In germline, CDR1 is SGHAT, CDR2 FQDESV (reference sequence). V lost 5 bases and J lost 15; bases outside the gene matches: 16. CDR3 in amino acids: CASSPPEIDRVRFF. The CDR3 bases are TGTGCCAGCAGCCCCCCCGAGATAGACAGGGTTCGGTTCTTC.

This clonotype turned up a few times. The chain is built from TRBV7-2 and TRBJ1-2; maybe TRBD1 (5 bases). V lost 1 base and J lost 8, with 11 bases in between. The germline V gene encodes CDR1 SGHTA and CDR2 FQGNSA. The CDR3 extends over 13 amino acids. DNA of the CDR3: TGTGCCAGCAGCTTAGAAGCAGGGAAGGGCTACACCTTC. It encodes CASSLEAGKGYTF.

In its sample, this clonotype was seen a few times. V gene TRBV28 combines with J gene TRBJ2-1; 8 bases fit TRBD1. V shed 7 bases and J 0 bases; nucleotides not matched to a gene: 5. CDR3 size: 15 residues. CDR1 and CDR2 from the germline V gene are MDHEN and SYDVKM. CDR3 in amino acids: CASKDRGGSYNEQFF. CDR3 DNA: TGTGCCAGCAAAGACAGGGGCGGCTCCTACAATGAGCAGTTCTTC. The full variable domain, with the rest looked up from reference TRBV28 and TRBJ2-1, is DVKVTQSSRYLVKRTGEKVFLECVQDMDHENMFWYRQDPGLGLRLIYFSYDVKMKEKGDIPEGYSVSREKKERFSLILESASTNQTSMYLCASKDRGGSYNEQFFGPGTRLTVL.

The chain has TRBV6-6 and TRBJ2-3, with TRBD1 matching 7 bases. After removal of 6 bases from V and 5 bases from J, the junction contained 11 bases not matched to a gene. This CDR3 region has 15 residues. Per germline, CDR1 MNHNY and CDR2 SVGAGI (reference sequence). The CDR3 spells CASRPDRVQKDTQYF. For the CDR3, the DNA is TGTGCCAGCAGGCCAGACAGGGTTCAAAAAGATACGCAGTATTTT.

This clonotype was counted at least ten times. The chain employs TRBV5-6 and TRBJ2-2; 7 positions match TRBD1. J gave up 4 bases and V 5 bases, and 8 bases lay outside the gene matches. Germline CDR1 is SGHDT and CDR2 is YYEEEE. The CDR3 runs to 15 residues. This CDR3 is CASSPGTVFTGELFF. The CDR3 DNA follows: TGTGCCAGCAGTCCCGGGACAGTGTTCACCGGGGAGCTGTTTTTT.

In its sample, this clonotype was seen a few times. This chain connects TRBV4-3 to TRBJ2-1; D is ambiguous. V gave up 0 bases and J gave up 1 base, with 10 bases separating them. Germline-derived CDR1 and CDR2 are LGHNA and YSLEER. The CDR3 is 16 amino acids. The CDR3 spells CASSQEWGRSYNEQFF. CDR3 bases: TGCGCCAGCAGCCAAGAATGGGGTAGGTCCTACAATGAGCAGTTCTTC.

V and J are TRBV18 and TRBJ2-1; 12 positions match TRBD2. The V and J ends lost 4 bases and 9 bases, in that order; junction bases with no gene match: 10. The CDR3 extends over 16 amino acids. Germline CDR1 is KGHSH and CDR2 is LQKENI. The CDR3 nucleotides read TGTGCCAGCTCACTTAGTCGACTAGCGGGAGCGTCTGAGCAGTTCTTC. This codes for CASSLSRLAGASEQFF.

The CDR3 DNA is TGTGCCAGCAGCACCTACGGGGCCAACGTCCTGACTTTC. This encodes CASSTYGANVLTF. V is TRBV6-2 or TRBV6-3 and J is TRBJ2-6; no firm D call. This CDR3 comprises 13 residues. Germline lookup yields CDR1 MNHEY and CDR2 SVGEGT. Trimming removed 6 bases at V and 4 bases at J, with 7 bases between.